The 18 T cell receptor beta chains listed next were all sequenced from one sample in a study of shared clonotypes between healthy human individuals. Naive CD8 populations comprised CD45RO-negative cells positively selected for CCR7, excluding terminally differentiated effector memory CD45RA+ cells. Libraries were prepared by immunoSEQ multiplex PCR; TCRdb keeps only in-frame clonotypes and omits some of them. The sample contains around 1.9 million clones, around 93% of which appear only once. The sample comprised naive CD8+ T cells from PBMCs. These receptors all stem from a man younger than 35 in good health. Some clones in this sample may be carry-over from other donors' samples.

This chain connects TRBV7-9 to TRBJ1-4; D not resolved. Germline V CDR1 and CDR2: SEHNR, FQNEAQ (reference sequence). This CDR3 region has 15 residues. Trimming pared 5 bases from V and 5 bases from J, leaving 15 bases between. The DNA for the CDR3 is TGTGCCAGCAGCCAAACTCAGATCAGCAATGAAAAACTGTTTTTT. The encoded protein is CASSQTQISNEKLFF.

The chain uses TRBV5-1 and TRBJ2-2; 7 bases align to TRBD2. The germline CDR1 and CDR2 sequences are SGHRS and YFSETQ. V trimming: 4 bases; J trimming: 7 bases; junction bases outside the gene matches: 10. This CDR3 region has 15 residues. CDR3 in amino acids: CASSHREDGIGELFF. CDR3 DNA sequence: TGCGCCAGCAGCCACCGGGAGGATGGGATCGGGGAGCTGTTTTTT.

This chain uses TRBV19 with TRBJ2-1, with 8 bases lining up with TRBD2. The germline V gene has CDR1 LNHDA and CDR2 SQIVND (reference sequence). The CDR3 consists of 15 residues. V lost 6 bases to trimming and J lost 1 base; unmatched junction nucleotides: 5. CDR3: CASRTGGGSYNEQFF. The CDR3 region has the DNA TGTGCCAGTAGGACGGGCGGGGGGTCCTACAATGAGCAGTTCTTC.

The chain recombines TRBV30 with TRBJ1-1; D remains ambiguous. Germline CDR1 is GTSNPN and CDR2 is SVGIG (reference sequence). The ends were cut back, 8 bases at V and 5 bases at J, with 15 bases in the middle. The CDR3 contains 12 residues. CDR3: CAGQGWRTEAFF. The CDR3 DNA reads as TGTGCCGGGCAAGGGTGGCGGACTGAAGCTTTCTTT.

The chain links TRBV9 to TRBJ2-1; TRBD2 aligns across 11 bases. Germline V CDR1 and CDR2: SGDLS, YYNGEE. V lost 3 bases and J lost 6; bases outside the gene matches: 5. The CDR3 is made up of 15 amino acids. The CDR3 coding sequence is TGTGCCAGCAGCGATAGCGGGAGGGCCGTCAATGAGCAGTTCTTC. Protein: CASSDSGRAVNEQFF.

The chain uses TRBV6-1 and TRBJ2-5; perhaps TRBD2 as D (5 bases). V was pared by 7 bases and J by 9 bases, with 24 bases between. The length of the CDR3 is 15 residues. Per the germline V gene, CDR1 is MNHNS and CDR2 is SASEGT. CDR3 nucleotide sequence: TGTGCCAGCACCGAAGAAGGACTCAGGACCGGGGCCCAGTACTTC. Amino acids: CASTEEGLRTGAQYF.

The chain employs TRBV30 and TRBJ2-1, with 9 bases lining up with TRBD2. The CDR3 runs to 13 residues. Germline V gene sequence: CDR1 GTSNPN, CDR2 SVGIG (reference sequence). The V segment lost 6 bases and the J segment 6 bases; nucleotides outside the gene matches: 6. The DNA for the CDR3 is TGTGCCTGCCCGGGACTAGCCCCCAATGAGCAGTTCTTC. Translation gives CACPGLAPNEQFF.

The genes are TRBV19 and TRBJ1-4, with D possibly TRBD1 on 5 matching bases. Germline CDR1 reads LNHDA; CDR2 reads SQIVND (reference sequence). Trimming stripped 9 bases from V and 3 bases from J, with 8 bases between. This CDR3 has 12 amino acids. The CDR3 nucleotides are TGTGCCAGCGGGGCAGCTAATGAAAAACTGTTTTTT. Translating it yields CASGAANEKLFF.

The chain joins TRBV4-1 to TRBJ1-2, with D tentatively TRBD1 (6 bases). V was shortened by 1 base and J by 6 bases, with 12 bases between the two germline ends. Germline V CDR1 and CDR2: MGHRA, YSYEKL. CDR3 length: 14 amino acids. CDR3 protein: CASSQVSGGNGYTF. CDR3 in DNA: TGCGCCAGCAGCCAAGTTAGTGGGGGCAATGGCTACACCTTC.

CDR3 protein: CASSTRQGPSQETQYF. The CDR3, as DNA: TGTGCCAGCAGCACTCGACAGGGTCCCTCCCAAGAGACCCAGTACTTC. V usage is TRBV13 and J usage is TRBJ2-5; the match to TRBD1 covers 7 bases. This CDR3 region has 16 residues. V gave up 5 bases and J gave up 1 base; unmatched junction bases: 10. Per germline, CDR1 PRHDT and CDR2 FYEKMQ (reference sequence).

The CDR3 sequence is CASTIGAQWGSYNEQFF. In nucleotides, the CDR3 is TGTGCCAGCACGATAGGGGCCCAATGGGGCTCCTACAATGAGCAGTTCTTC. V and J are TRBV11-2 and TRBJ2-1; maybe TRBD1 (5 bases). Germline V gene data show CDR1 as SGHAT and CDR2 as FQNNGV. Trimming pared 7 bases from V and 0 bases from J, leaving 19 bases between. This CDR3 comprises 17 residues. Combining the CDR3 with reference TRBV11-2 and TRBJ2-1 gives the whole variable domain EAGVAQSPRYKIIEKRQSVAFWCNPISGHATLYWYQQILGQGPKLLIQFQNNGVVDDSQLPKDRFSAERLKGVDSTLKIQPAKLEDSAVYLCASTIGAQWGSYNEQFFGPGTRLTVL.

DNA of the CDR3: TGTGCCAGCAGTCCCTTTCCCCGCCTCTCTCCCCACGAGCAGTACTTC. Translating gives CASSPFPRLSPHEQYF. This chain connects TRBV27 to TRBJ2-7; D unclear. The CDR3 is 16 residues long. Germline values: CDR1 MNHEY, CDR2 SMNVEV (reference sequence). The V and J ends lost 5 bases and 5 bases respectively, with 22 bases between them.

The chain combines TRBV4-1 with TRBJ2-7; unclear D gene. Germline CDR1 and CDR2: MGHRA and YSYEKL. V shed 4 bases and J shed 4 bases, with 20 bases lying between them. This CDR3 has 16 residues. This CDR3 reads CASSPSSSSPSYEQYF. The CDR3 DNA reads as TGCGCCAGCAGCCCCTCATCGTCCTCCCCCTCTTACGAGCAGTACTTC.

The rearrangement joins TRBV6-6 to TRBJ2-1, with 8 bases fitting TRBD2. The CDR3 has 14 residues. After removal of 7 bases from V and 7 bases from J, the junction contained 9 bases not matched to a gene. Germline-derived CDR1 and CDR2 are MNHNY and SVGAGI (reference sequence). The CDR3 DNA sequence: TGTGCCAGCACCCACGTCGGACTAGCAAATGAGCAGTTCTTC. This translates into CASTHVGLANEQFF.

J is TRBJ2-2 and V is TRBV5-1, with 7 bases identical to TRBD1. V lost 0 bases to trimming and J lost 7 bases; unmatched junction nucleotides: 15. The germline gives CDR1 SGHRS, CDR2 YFSETQ. The CDR3 is 18 residues long. In DNA, the CDR3 is TGCGCCAGCAGCTTGGGTTGGACAGGAGAGACCCACGGCGGGGAGCTGTTTTTT. Translation gives CASSLGWTGETHGGELFF.

The chain recombines TRBV10-3 with TRBJ2-1; the D gene is possibly TRBD2 (6 bases). Germline V lookup: CDR1 ENHRY, CDR2 SYGVKD. The V and J ends lost 0 bases and 0 bases respectively, with 12 bases between them. This CDR3 has 17 residues. The chain's CDR3 is CAISESPGDSSYNEQFF. In nucleotides, the CDR3 is TGTGCCATCAGTGAGTCGCCGGGGGATAGCTCCTACAATGAGCAGTTCTTC.

The V and J genes are TRBV29-1 and TRBJ1-1, with D possibly matching TRBD1 (5 bases). This CDR3 spans 11 amino acids. Germline V lookup: CDR1 SQVTM, CDR2 ANQGSEA. V was shortened by 6 bases and J by 11 bases, with 16 bases between the two germline ends. In DNA, the CDR3 is TGCAGCGTGCGGGTAGGGACCGGGGCTTTCTTT. It codes for CSVRVGTGAFF.

The chain carries TRBV27 and TRBJ2-1; a possible D gene is TRBD2 (6 bases). This CDR3 spans 15 amino acids. Looked up from germline, CDR1 is MNHEY and CDR2 is SMNVEV (reference sequence). Trimming removed 4 bases at V and 6 bases at J, with 16 bases between. CDR3: CASSWVSGHFNEQFF. The CDR3 DNA is TGTGCCAGCAGTTGGGTTAGCGGCCATTTCAATGAGCAGTTCTTC.